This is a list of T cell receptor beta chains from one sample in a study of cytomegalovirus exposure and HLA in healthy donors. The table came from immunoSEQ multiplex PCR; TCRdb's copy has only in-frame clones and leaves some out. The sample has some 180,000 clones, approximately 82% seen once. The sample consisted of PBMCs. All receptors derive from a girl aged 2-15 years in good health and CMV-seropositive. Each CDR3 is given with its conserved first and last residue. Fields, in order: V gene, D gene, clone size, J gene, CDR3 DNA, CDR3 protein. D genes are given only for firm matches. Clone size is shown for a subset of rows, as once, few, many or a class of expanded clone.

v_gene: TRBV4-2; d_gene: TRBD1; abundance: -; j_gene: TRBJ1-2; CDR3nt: TGTGCCAGCAGCCATAAACAGGGGAGAGCGGTCGGGGGCTACACCTTC; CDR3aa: CASSHKQGRAVGGYTF
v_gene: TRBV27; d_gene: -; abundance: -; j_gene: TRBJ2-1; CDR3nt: TGTGCCAGCAGTTCGCGGGGGCGGGAGCGCGATGAGCAGTTCTTC; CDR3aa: CASSSRGRERDEQFF
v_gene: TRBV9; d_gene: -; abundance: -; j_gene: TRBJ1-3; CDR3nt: TGTGCCAGCAGCGTAGGAGAGGCAGGGTCTGGAAACACCATATATTTT; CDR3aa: CASSVGEAGSGNTIYF
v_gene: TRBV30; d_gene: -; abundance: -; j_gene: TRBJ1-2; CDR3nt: TGTGCCGGCAGACAGGACTATGGCTACACCTTC; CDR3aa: CAGRQDYGYTF
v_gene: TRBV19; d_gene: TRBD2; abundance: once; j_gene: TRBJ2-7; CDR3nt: TGTGCCAGTAGCTTTCAGTCTAGCGGGGGGTATACCTACGAGCAGTACTTC; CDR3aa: CASSFQSSGGYTYEQYF
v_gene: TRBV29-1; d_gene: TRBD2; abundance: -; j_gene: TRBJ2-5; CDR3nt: TGCAGCGTTGACGGGGGGTTCCAAGAGACCCAGTACTTC; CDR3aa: CSVDGGFQETQYF
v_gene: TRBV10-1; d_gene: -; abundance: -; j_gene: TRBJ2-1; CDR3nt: TGCGCCAGCAGCCCACGGCAGCTAGCGCTCCAGGATGAGCAGTTCTTC; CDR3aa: CASSPRQLALQDEQFF
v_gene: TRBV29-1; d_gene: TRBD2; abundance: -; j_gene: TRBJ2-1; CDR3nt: TGCAGCGTTGGTCTAGCGGGGGGCTTTGAGCAGTTCTTC; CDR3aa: CSVGLAGGFEQFF
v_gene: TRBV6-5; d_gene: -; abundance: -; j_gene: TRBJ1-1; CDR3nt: TGTGCCAGCAGTTACTCAGGGGCGGAGAACACTGAAGCTTTCTTT; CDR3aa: CASSYSGAENTEAFF
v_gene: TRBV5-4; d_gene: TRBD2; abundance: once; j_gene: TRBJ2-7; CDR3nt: TGTGCCAGCAGCCCCGGGGCGGGGGCCTACGAGCAGTACTTC; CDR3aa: CASSPGAGAYEQYF
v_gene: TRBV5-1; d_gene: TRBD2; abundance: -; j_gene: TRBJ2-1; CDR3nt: TGCGCCAGCAGCTCTGGGACTAGCGCATACAATGAGCAGTTCTTC; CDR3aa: CASSSGTSAYNEQFF
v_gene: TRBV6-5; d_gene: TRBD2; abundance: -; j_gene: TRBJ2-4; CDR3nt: TGTGCCAGCAGAACTAGCGGGGGGGCGAAAAACATTCAGTACTTC; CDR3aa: CASRTSGGAKNIQYF
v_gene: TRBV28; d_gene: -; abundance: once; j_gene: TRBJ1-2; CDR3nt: TGTGCCAGCAGTCCTGCAGGGAATGGCTACACCTTC; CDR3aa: CASSPAGNGYTF
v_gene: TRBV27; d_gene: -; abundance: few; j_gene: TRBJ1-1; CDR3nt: TGTGCCAGCAGTGTACAGGGTGGTCCTGACACTGAAGCTTTCTTT; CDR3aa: CASSVQGGPDTEAFF
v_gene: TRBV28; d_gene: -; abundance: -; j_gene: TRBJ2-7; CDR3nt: TGTGCCAGCAATCAACTAGCCTACGAGCAGTACTTC; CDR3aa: CASNQLAYEQYF
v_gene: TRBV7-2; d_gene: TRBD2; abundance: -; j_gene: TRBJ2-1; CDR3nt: TGTGCCAGCAGCTTAGCCCAACTAGCGGGATTCTACAATGAGCAGTTCTTC; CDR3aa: CASSLAQLAGFYNEQFF
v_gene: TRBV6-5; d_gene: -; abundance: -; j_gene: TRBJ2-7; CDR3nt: TGTGCCAGCAGTCGCGGTAGGCCTGACTACGAGCAGTACTTC; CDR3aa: CASSRGRPDYEQYF
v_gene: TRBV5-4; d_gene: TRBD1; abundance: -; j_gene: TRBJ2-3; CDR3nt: TGTGCCAGCGGGGGAAGACAGGGAGTCACAGATACGCAGTATTTT; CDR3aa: CASGGRQGVTDTQYF
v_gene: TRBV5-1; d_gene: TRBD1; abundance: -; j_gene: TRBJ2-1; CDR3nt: TGCGCCAGCCAGGGGGAAGTAGAGCAGTTCTTC; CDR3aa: CASQGEVEQFF
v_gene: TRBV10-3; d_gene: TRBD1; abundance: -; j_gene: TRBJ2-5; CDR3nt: TGTGCCATCAGTGCCAGCCAGACAGGGCGGGAGACCCAGTACTTC; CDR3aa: CAISASQTGRETQYF